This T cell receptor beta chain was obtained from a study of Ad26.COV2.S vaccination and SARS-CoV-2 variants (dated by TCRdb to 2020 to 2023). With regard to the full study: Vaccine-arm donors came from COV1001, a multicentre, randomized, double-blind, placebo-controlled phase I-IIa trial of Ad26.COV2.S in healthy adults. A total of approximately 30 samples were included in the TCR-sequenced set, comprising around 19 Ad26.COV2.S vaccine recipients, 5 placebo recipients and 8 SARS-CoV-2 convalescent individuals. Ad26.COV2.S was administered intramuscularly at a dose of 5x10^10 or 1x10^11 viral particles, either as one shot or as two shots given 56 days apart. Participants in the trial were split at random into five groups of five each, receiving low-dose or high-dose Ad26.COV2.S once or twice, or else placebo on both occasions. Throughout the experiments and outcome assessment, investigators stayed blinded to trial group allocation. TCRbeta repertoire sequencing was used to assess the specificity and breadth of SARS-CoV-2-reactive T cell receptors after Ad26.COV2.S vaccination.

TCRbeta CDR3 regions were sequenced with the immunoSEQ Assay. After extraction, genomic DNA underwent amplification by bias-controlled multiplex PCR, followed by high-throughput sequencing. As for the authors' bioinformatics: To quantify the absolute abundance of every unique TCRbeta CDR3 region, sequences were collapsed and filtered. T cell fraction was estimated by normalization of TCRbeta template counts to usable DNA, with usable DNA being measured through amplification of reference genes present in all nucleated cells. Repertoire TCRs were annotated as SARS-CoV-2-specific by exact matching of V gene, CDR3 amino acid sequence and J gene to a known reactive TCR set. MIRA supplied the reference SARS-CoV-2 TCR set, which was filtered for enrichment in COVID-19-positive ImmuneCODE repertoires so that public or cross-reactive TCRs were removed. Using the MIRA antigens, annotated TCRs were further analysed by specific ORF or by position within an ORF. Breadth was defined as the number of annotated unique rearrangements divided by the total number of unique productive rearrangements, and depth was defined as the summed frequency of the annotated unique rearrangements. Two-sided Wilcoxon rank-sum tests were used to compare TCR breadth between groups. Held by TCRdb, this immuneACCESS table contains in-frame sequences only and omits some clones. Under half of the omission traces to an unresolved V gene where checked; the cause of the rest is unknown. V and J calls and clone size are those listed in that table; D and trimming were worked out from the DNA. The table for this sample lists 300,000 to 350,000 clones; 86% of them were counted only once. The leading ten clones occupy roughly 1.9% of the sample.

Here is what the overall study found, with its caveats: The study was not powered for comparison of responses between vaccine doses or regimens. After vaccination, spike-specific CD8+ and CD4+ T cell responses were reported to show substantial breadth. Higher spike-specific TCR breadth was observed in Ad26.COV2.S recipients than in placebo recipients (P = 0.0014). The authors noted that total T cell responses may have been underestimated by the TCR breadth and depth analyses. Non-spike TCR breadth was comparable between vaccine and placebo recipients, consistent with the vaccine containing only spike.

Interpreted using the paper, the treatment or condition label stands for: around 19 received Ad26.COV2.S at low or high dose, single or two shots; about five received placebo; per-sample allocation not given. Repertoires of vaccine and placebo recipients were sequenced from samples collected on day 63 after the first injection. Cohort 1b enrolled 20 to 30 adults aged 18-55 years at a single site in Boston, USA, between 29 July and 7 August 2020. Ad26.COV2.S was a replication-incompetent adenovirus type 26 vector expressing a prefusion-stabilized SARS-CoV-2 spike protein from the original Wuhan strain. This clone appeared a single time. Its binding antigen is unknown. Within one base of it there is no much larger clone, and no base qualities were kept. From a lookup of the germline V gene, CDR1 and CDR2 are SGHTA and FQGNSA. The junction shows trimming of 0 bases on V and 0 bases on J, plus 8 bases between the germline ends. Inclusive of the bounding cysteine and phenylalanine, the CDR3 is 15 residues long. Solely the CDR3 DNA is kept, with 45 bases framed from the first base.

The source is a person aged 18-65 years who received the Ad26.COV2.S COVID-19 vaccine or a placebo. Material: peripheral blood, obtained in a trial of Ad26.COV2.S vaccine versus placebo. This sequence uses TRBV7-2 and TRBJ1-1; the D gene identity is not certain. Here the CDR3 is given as CASSLAMGMNTEAFF. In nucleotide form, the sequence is TGTGCCAGCAGCTTAGCGATGGGGATGAACACTGAAGCTTTCTTT. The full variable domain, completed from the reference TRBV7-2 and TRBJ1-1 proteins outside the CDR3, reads GAGVSQSPSNKVTEKGKDVELRCDPISGHTALYWYRQSLGQGLEFLIYFQGNSAPDKSGLPSDRFSAERTGGSVSTLTIQRTQQEDSAVYLCASSLAMGMNTEAFFGQGTRLTVV.